These 19 T cell receptor beta chains originate from one sample sequenced in a study of T cells in Graves' hyperthyroidism and ophthalmopathy. Template material for amplifying TCR beta CDR3 regions consisted of RNA transcripts. TCR CDR3 underwent first-round RT-PCR with the HTBI primer set. TCRdb called the multiplex PCR reads again in MiXCR, with one record for every CDR3 protein. The repertoire holds around 440,000 distinct CDR3 sequences, 15% to 17% seen once, with around 7% in the top ten. The sample consisted of blood. These receptors were collected from a woman aged 18-29 years with Graves' hyperthyroidism.

The gene calls are TRBV10-3 and TRBJ2-3; D gene uncertain. CDR3 length equals 14 residues. The V end lost 4 bases, the J end lost 1 base, and 9 bases lay between the germline ends. Germline V lookup: CDR1 ENHRY, CDR2 SYGVKD. CDR3 in DNA: TGTGCCATCAGTGTGGAGCGTGGCACAGATACGCAGTATTTT. Amino acids: CAISVERGTDTQYF.

The gene calls are TRBV19 and TRBJ2-3; D unclear. Trimming cost V 2 bases and J 5 bases, with 32 bases left between them. Germline loops: CDR1 LNHDA, CDR2 SQIVND (reference sequence). This CDR3 region has 21 residues. CDR3 coding DNA: TGTGCCAGTAGTATACGAGCTCTGGGATTTTCTCCACTTAGTTCCGGAGATACGCAGTATTTT. Protein: CASSIRALGFSPLSSGDTQYF.

Ten or more counts support this clonotype. The chain combines TRBV7-8 with TRBJ2-7; tentative D call: TRBD2 (5 bases). Germline V CDR1 and CDR2: SGHVS, FQNEAQ. This CDR3 has 13 residues. The V end was cut by 7 bases, the J end by 7 bases, with 17 bases between. CDR3 DNA: TGTGCCAGCACCTCCGGGCCGACGGGGGAGCAGTACTTC. Residues: CASTSGPTGEQYF.

This clonotype came up many times. V and J are TRBV28 and TRBJ1-2; D might be TRBD1 (6 bases). V lost 4 bases and J 4 bases, leaving 10 bases between the germline ends. Germline lookup yields CDR1 MDHEN and CDR2 SYDVKM. The CDR3 loop spans 13 amino acids. The CDR3 DNA reads as TGTGCCAGCAGTTCTCCACAGGGCTATGGCTACACCTTC. Protein: CASSSPQGYGYTF.

This clonotype was recorded many times. J is TRBJ2-7 and V is TRBV11-2, with 12 positions matching TRBD2. The V gene end was trimmed by 4 bases and the J gene end by 5 bases; junction bases not matched to a gene: 3. This CDR3 has 14 residues. Germline CDR1 and CDR2: SGHAT and FQNNGV. Here the CDR3 DNA reads TGTGCCAGCAGCTCCGGACTAGCGGGGAACGAGCAGTACTTC. Translating it yields CASSSGLAGNEQYF.

This clonotype was seen at least ten times. This chain joins TRBV7-8 and TRBJ2-5; no reliable D call. This CDR3 is 13 amino acids long. V gave up 3 bases and J gave up 4 bases, with 9 bases separating them. Germline V lookup: CDR1 SGHVS, CDR2 FQNEAQ. CDR3 in DNA: TGTGCCAGCAGCTTCGGGTTTCTAGAGACCCAGTACTTC. This sequence encodes CASSFGFLETQYF.

Only a few counts were recorded for this clonotype. The chain is built from TRBV19 and TRBJ1-4; a weak D match, TRBD1 (6 bases). Germline CDR1 is LNHDA and CDR2 is SQIVND (reference sequence). The CDR3 covers 16 residues. The V and J ends lost 7 bases and 0 bases respectively, with 15 bases between them. The CDR3 loop reads CASTPDRRTTNEKLFF. CDR3 bases: TGTGCCAGTACCCCCGACAGGCGAACAACTAATGAAAAACTGTTTTTT.

In this sample, this clonotype turned up many times. The J gene is TRBJ2-7, the V gene TRBV13, with 10 nucleotides matching TRBD2. After removal of 5 bases from V and 0 bases from J, the junction contained 22 bases not matched to a gene. This CDR3 contains 21 residues. Germline-derived CDR1 and CDR2 are PRHDT and FYEKMQ (reference sequence). The CDR3 spells CASSTLTLPPSGGPGSYEQYF. CDR3 DNA: TGTGCCAGCAGCACATTAACACTCCCCCCTAGCGGGGGCCCAGGCTCCTACGAGCAGTACTTC.

This clonotype has at least ten counts. The rearrangement joins TRBV7-8 to TRBJ2-6; D is possibly TRBD2 (5 bases). The germline V gene encodes CDR1 SGHVS and CDR2 FQNEAQ. The CDR3 covers 15 residues. The V end lost 5 bases, the J end lost 1 base, and 9 bases lay between the germline ends. Here the CDR3 DNA reads TGTGCCAGCAGCCGTGGACTTTCTGGGGCCAACGTCCTGACTTTC. Its protein product is CASSRGLSGANVLTF.

This clonotype has ten or more counts. The rearrangement links TRBV27 to TRBJ1-6; 9 bases match TRBD1. In germline, CDR1 is MNHEY, CDR2 SMNVEV (reference sequence). J gave up 10 bases and V 5 bases, and 6 bases lay outside the gene matches. CDR3 size: 14 residues. This CDR3 reads CASSPRTGESPLHF. The CDR3 DNA sequence: TGTGCCAGCAGTCCCAGGACAGGGGAATCACCCCTCCACTTT.

This clonotype occurred many times. The V call is TRBV19, the J call TRBJ1-1, with 10 bases lining up with TRBD1. Germline CDR1 reads LNHDA; CDR2 reads SQIVND (reference sequence). V shed 7 bases and J 6 bases; nucleotides not matched to a gene: 14. The CDR3 is made up of 16 amino acids. DNA of the CDR3: TGTGCCAGTATAGTCCGTCCGGGACAGGGGCCTCCTGAAGCTTTCTTT. Translating gives CASIVRPGQGPPEAFF.

This clonotype was seen many times. The DNA of the CDR3 is TGTGCCAGCAGTGAGGCAGGGGTTAGGGAGCAGTTCTTC. Residues: CASSEAGVREQFF. The gene calls are TRBV5-8 and TRBJ2-1; the D gene is possibly TRBD1 (6 bases). Germline CDR1 is SGHTS and CDR2 is YDEGEE. V lost 5 bases, J lost 10 bases, and 16 bases lay in between. The CDR3 contains 13 residues.

Remarks on this clonotype: This may stem from a read error, because a much larger clone lies one nucleotide away. The CDR3 is CAGSFRLPENTGELFF. The CDR3 nucleotides are TGCGCCGGCAGCTTCCGACTCCCCGAGAACACCGGGGAGCTGTTTTTT. The V call is TRBV5-1, the J call TRBJ2-2; D remains unclear. The germline V gene has CDR1 SGHRS and CDR2 YFSETQ. CDR3 length equals 16 residues. Using reference TRBV5-1 and TRBJ2-2 for the parts outside the CDR3, the full variable domain is KAGVTQTPRYLIKTRGQQVTLSCSPISGHRSVSWYQQTPGQGLQFLFEYFSETQRNKGNFPGRFSGRQFSNSRSEMNVSTLELGDSALYLCAGSFRLPENTGELFFGEGSRLTVL.

In its sample, this clonotype was seen a few times. This chain connects TRBV6-1 to TRBJ2-3; 10 bases line up with TRBD1. The CDR3 consists of 14 residues. Trimming at V came to 8 bases and at J to 2 bases, leaving 4 bases not matched to a gene. Germline assignment: CDR1 MNHNS and CDR2 SASEGT. The CDR3 nucleotides read TGTGCCAGCTCCGGGACAGGGGCCACAGATACGCAGTATTTT. This sequence encodes CASSGTGATDTQYF.

The V call is TRBV24-1, the J call TRBJ2-2; D call uncertain. The ends were cut back, 1 base at V and 3 bases at J, with 8 bases in the middle. CDR1 and CDR2 from the germline V gene are KGHDR and SFDVKD. CDR3 size: 15 residues. CDR3 in DNA: TGTGCCACCAGTGATTTACGCGGATACACCGGGGAGCTGTTTTTT. Translating gives CATSDLRGYTGELFF.

The table lists this clonotype with many counts. V is TRBV9 and J is TRBJ2-7, with TRBD2 as a possible D gene (5 bases). CDR1 is SGDLS, CDR2 YYNGEE, per germline. The CDR3 runs 15 residues. Deletions cut 0 bases from V and 2 bases from J, with 12 bases between. CDR3 DNA sequence: TGTGCCAGCAGCGTAGCTTCCGGACTCACCTACGAGCAGTACTTC. It is translated as CASSVASGLTYEQYF.

At least ten counts were recorded for this clonotype. The V call is TRBV2, the J call TRBJ1-2; 9 positions match TRBD1. The CDR3 runs to 16 residues. Germline V gene data show CDR1 as SNHLY and CDR2 as FYNNEI. V lost 7 bases to trimming and J lost 8 bases; unmatched junction nucleotides: 17. CDR3 sequence reads: CASTKDPLGQGFGYTF. The CDR3 DNA sequence: TGTGCCAGCACCAAAGACCCCCTGGGACAGGGTTTCGGCTACACCTTC.

Many counts were recorded for this clonotype. The J gene is TRBJ2-7, the V gene TRBV12-3 or TRBV12-4; perhaps D is TRBD1 or TRBD2 (5 bases each). This CDR3 is 15 amino acids long. Trimming removed 6 bases from V and 4 bases from J, with 19 bases in between. CDR3 nucleotides: TGTGCCAGCAGCCGACCCCAGGCAGGGAGATACGAGCAGTACTTC. Protein sequence: CASSRPQAGRYEQYF.

In this sample, this clonotype turned up many times. The V call is TRBV12-3 or TRBV12-4, the J call TRBJ2-3, with 7 bases matching TRBD2. The V and J ends lost 5 bases and 6 bases, in that order; junction bases with no gene match: 5. The CDR3 loop spans 13 amino acids. The CDR3 reads CASSPRLADTQYF. The CDR3 nucleotides are TGTGCCAGCAGTCCCCGACTAGCCGATACGCAGTATTTT.